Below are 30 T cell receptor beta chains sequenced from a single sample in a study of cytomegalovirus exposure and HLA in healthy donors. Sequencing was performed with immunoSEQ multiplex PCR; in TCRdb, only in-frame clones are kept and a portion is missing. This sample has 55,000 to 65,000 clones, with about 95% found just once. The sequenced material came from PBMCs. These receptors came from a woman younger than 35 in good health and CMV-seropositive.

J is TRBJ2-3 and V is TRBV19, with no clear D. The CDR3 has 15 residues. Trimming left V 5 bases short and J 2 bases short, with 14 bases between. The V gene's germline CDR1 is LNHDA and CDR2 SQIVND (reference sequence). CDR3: CASSPSTFHTDTQYF. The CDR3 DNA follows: TGTGCCAGTAGTCCCTCGACTTTTCACACAGATACGCAGTATTTT.

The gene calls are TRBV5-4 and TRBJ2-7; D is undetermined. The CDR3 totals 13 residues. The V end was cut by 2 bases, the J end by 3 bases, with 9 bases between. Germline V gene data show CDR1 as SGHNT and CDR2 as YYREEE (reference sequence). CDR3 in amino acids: CASSFPADYEQYF. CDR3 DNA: TGTGCCAGCAGCTTCCCGGCGGACTACGAGCAGTACTTC.

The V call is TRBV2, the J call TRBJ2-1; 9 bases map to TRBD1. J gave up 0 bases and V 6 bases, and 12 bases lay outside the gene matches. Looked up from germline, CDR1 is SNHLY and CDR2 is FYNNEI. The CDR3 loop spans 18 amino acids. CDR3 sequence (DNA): TGTGCCAGCAGCGCCACCGGGACAGGGTCTCCCTCCTACAATGAGCAGTTCTTC. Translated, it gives CASSATGTGSPSYNEQFF.

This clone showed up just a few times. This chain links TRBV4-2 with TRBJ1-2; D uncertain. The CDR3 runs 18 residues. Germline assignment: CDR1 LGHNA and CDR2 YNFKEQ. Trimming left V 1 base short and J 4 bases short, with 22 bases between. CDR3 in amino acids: CASSQVYPGEGRSYGYTF. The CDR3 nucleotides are TGTGCCAGCAGCCAAGTATATCCCGGTGAGGGAAGGAGCTATGGCTACACCTTC.

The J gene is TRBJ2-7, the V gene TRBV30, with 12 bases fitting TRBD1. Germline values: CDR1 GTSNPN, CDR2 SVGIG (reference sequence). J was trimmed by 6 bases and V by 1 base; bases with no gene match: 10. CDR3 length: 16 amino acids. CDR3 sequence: CAWSDYAGTGGSEQYF. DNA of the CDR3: TGTGCCTGGAGTGACTACGCCGGGACAGGGGGCAGCGAGCAGTACTTC.

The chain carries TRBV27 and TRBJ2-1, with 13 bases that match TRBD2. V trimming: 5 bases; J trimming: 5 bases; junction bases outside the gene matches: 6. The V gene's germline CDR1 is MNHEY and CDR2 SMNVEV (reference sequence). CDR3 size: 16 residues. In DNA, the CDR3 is TGTGCCAGCAGTCCACAGGGACTAGCGGGAAACAATGAGCAGTTCTTC. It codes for CASSPQGLAGNNEQFF.

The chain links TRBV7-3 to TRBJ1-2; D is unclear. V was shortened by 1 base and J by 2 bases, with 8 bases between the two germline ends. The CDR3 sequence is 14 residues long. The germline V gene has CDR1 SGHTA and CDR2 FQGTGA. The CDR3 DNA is TGTGCCAGCAGCTTAAAGGCAGGAAACTATGGCTACACCTTC. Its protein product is CASSLKAGNYGYTF.

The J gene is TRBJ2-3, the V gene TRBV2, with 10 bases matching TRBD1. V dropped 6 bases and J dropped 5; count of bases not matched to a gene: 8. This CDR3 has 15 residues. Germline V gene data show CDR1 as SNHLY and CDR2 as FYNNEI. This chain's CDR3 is CASSDTTGGRDTQYF. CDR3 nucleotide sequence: TGTGCCAGCAGCGATACGACAGGGGGCAGAGATACGCAGTATTTT. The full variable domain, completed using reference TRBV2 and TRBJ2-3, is EPEVTQTPSHQVTQMGQEVILRCVPISNHLYFYWYRQILGQKVEFLVSFYNNEISEKSEIFDDQFSVERPDGSNFTLKIRSTKLEDSAMYFCASSDTTGGRDTQYFGPGTRLTVL.

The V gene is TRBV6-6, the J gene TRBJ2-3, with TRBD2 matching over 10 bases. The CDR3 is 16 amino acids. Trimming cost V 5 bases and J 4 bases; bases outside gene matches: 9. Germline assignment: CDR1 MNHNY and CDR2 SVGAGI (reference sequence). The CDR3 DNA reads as TGTGCCAGCAGTCCGGCGGGAGCGGGGGGGTCAGATACGCAGTATTTT. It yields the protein CASSPAGAGGSDTQYF.

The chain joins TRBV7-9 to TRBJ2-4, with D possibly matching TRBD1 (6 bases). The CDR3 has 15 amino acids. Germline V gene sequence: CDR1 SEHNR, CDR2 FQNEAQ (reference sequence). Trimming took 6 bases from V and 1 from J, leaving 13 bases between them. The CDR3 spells CASSFSGQAKNIQYF. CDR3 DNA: TGTGCCAGCAGTTTTTCCGGACAGGCCAAAAACATTCAGTACTTC.

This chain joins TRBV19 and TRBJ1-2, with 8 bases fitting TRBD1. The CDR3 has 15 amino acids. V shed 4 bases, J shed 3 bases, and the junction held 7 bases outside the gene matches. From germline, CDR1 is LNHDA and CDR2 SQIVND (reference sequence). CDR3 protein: CASSNQGAVYYGYTF. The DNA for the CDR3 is TGTGCCAGTAGTAACCAGGGGGCAGTTTACTATGGCTACACCTTC.

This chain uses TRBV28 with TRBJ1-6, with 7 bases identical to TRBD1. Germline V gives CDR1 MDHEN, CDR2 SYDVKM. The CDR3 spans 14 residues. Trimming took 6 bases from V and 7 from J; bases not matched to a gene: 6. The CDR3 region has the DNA TGTGCCAGCAGCCTGACAGGGTACAATTCACCCCTCCACTTT. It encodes CASSLTGYNSPLHF.

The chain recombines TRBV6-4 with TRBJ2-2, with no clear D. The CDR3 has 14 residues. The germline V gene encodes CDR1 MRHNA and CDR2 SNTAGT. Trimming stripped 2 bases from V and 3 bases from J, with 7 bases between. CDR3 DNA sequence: TGTGCCAGCAGTGACGCAACAGACACCGGGGAGCTGTTTTTT. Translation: CASSDATDTGELFF.

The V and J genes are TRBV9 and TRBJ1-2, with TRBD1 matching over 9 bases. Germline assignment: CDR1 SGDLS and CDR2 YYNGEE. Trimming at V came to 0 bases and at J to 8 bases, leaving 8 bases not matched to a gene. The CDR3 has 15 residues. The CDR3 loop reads CASSVGNRGPLGYTF. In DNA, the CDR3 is TGTGCCAGCAGCGTAGGGAACAGGGGGCCATTAGGCTACACCTTC.

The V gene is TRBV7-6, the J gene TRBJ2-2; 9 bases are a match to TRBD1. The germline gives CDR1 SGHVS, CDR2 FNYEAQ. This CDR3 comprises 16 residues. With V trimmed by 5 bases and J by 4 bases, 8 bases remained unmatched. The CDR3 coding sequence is TGTGCCAGCAGCCAACCGGACAGGGGAGGCACCGGGGAGCTGTTTTTT. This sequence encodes CASSQPDRGGTGELFF.

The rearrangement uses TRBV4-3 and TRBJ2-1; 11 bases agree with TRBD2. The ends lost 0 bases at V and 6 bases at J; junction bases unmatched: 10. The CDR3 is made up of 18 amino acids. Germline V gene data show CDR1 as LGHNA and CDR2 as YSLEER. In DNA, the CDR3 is TGCGCCAGCAGCCAAGAATTCTGGGGGACTAGCGGTATCAATGAGCAGTTCTTC. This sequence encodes CASSQEFWGTSGINEQFF.

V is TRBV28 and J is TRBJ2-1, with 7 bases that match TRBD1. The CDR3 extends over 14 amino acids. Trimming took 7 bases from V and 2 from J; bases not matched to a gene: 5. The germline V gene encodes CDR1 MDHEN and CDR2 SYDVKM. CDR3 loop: CASTRQGAYNEQFF. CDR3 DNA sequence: TGTGCCAGCACCCGACAGGGAGCCTACAATGAGCAGTTCTTC.

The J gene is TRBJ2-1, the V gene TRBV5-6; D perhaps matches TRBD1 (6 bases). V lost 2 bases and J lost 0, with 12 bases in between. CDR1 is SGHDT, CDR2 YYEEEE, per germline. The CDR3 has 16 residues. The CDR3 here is CASSLGGFSSYNEQFF. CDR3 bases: TGTGCCAGCAGCTTAGGGGGTTTTAGCTCCTACAATGAGCAGTTCTTC.

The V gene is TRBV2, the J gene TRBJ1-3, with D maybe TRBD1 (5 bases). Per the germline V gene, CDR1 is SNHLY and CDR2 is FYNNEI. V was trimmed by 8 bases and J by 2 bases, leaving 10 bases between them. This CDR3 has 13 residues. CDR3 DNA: TGTGCCAGCTCCAGGGATGCTGGAAACACCATATATTTT. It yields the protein CASSRDAGNTIYF.

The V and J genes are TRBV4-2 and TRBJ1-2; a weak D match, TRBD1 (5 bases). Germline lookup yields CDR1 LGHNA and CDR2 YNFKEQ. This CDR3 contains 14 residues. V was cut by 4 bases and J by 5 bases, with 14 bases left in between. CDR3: CASSPSGGRYGYTF. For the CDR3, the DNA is TGTGCCAGCAGCCCAAGCGGGGGTCGTTATGGCTACACCTTC.

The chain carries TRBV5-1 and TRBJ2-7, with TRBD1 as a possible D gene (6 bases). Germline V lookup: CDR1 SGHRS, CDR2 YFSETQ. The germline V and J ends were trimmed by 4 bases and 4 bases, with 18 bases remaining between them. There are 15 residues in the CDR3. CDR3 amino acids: CASSLDRRSPYEQYF. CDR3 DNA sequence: TGCGCCAGCAGCCTAGACAGGAGGTCCCCATACGAGCAGTACTTC.

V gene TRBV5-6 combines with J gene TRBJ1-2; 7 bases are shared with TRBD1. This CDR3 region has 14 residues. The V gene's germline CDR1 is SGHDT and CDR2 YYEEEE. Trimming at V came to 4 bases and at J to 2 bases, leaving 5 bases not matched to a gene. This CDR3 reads CASSMGQMNYGYTF. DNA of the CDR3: TGTGCCAGCAGCATGGGACAGATGAACTATGGCTACACCTTC.

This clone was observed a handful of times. CDR3 protein: CAWSVPTSWRLSEQYF. CDR3 DNA sequence: TGTGCCTGGAGTGTCCCGACTAGTTGGAGGCTCAGCGAGCAGTACTTC. This sequence joins TRBV30 and TRBJ2-7, with TRBD2 as a possible D gene (6 bases). CDR3 size: 16 residues. The V gene lost 0 bases and the J gene lost 6 bases, with 21 bases spanning the gap. Germline assignment: CDR1 GTSNPN and CDR2 SVGIG (reference sequence).

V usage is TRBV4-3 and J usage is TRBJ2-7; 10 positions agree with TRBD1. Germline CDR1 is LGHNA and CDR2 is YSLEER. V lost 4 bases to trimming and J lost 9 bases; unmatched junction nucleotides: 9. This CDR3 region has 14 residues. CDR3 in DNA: TGCGCCAGCAGCCTCTCCGGGACAGGGGCTCTGCAGTACTTC. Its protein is CASSLSGTGALQYF.

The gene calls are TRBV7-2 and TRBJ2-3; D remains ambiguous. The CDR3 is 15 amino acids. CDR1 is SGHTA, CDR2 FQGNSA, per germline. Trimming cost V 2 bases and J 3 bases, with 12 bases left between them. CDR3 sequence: CASSLSGVGTDTQYF. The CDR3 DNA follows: TGTGCCAGCAGCTTATCTGGAGTGGGTACAGATACGCAGTATTTT. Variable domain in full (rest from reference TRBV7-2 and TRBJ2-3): GAGVSQSPSNKVTEKGKDVELRCDPISGHTALYWYRQSLGQGLEFLIYFQGNSAPDKSGLPSDRFSAERTGGSVSTLTIQRTQQEDSAVYLCASSLSGVGTDTQYFGPGTRLTVL.

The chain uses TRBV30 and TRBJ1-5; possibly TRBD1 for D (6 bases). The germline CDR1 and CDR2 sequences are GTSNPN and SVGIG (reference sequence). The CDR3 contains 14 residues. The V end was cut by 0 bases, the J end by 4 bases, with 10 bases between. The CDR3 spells CAWSVGRGNQPQHF. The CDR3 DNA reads TGTGCCTGGAGTGTCGGCAGGGGAAATCAGCCCCAGCATTTT.

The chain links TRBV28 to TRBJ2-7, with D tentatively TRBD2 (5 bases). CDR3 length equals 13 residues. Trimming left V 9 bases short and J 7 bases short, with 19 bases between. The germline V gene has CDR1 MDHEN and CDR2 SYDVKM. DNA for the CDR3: TGTGCCAGTCCTGATAGGTCTACGGGAGAGCAGTACTTC. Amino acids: CASPDRSTGEQYF. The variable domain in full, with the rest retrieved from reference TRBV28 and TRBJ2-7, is DVKVTQSSRYLVKRTGEKVFLECVQDMDHENMFWYRQDPGLGLRLIYFSYDVKMKEKGDIPEGYSVSREKKERFSLILESASTNQTSMYLCASPDRSTGEQYFGPGTRLTVT.

Here the CDR3 reads CASSQMPHSNTEAFF. CDR3 nucleotide sequence: TGTGCCAGCAGCCAAATGCCACATTCGAACACTGAAGCTTTCTTT. J is TRBJ1-1 and V is TRBV14; D unresolved. The germline V and J ends were trimmed by 2 bases and 1 base, with 11 bases remaining between them. In germline, CDR1 is SGHDN, CDR2 FVKESK. The CDR3 length is 15 residues.

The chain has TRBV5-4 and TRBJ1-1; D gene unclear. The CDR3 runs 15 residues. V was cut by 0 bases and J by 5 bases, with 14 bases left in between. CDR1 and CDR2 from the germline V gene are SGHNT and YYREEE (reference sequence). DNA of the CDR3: TGTGCCAGCAGCTTGGAAGGAAGTAGGCGGACTGAAGCTTTCTTT. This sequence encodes CASSLEGSRRTEAFF.

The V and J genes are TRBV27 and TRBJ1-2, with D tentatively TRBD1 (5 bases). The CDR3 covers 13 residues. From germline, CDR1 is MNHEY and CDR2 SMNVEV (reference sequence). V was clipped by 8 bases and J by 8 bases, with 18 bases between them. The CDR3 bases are TGTGCCAGCGCCCGGGGCGCTCGGGGGGGCTACACCTTC. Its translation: CASARGARGGYTF.